This passage covers 25 T cell receptor beta chains from one sample sequenced in a study of Ad26.COV2.S vaccination and SARS-CoV-2 variants. Libraries were prepared by immunoSEQ multiplex PCR; TCRdb keeps only in-frame clonotypes and omits some of them. The table includes around 320,000 clones, roughly 80% detected once. Treatment here: roughly 18 received Ad26.COV2.S at low or high dose, single or two shots; several received placebo; per-sample allocation not given. Sampling was done on day 63 after the first vaccine or placebo injection. The sequences come from peripheral blood, collected in a trial of Ad26.COV2.S vaccine versus placebo. The receptors were sampled from a person between 18 and 65 years old who received the Ad26.COV2.S COVID-19 vaccine or a placebo.

The chain combines TRBV11-2 with TRBJ1-6, with D maybe TRBD1 (5 bases). V was trimmed by 1 base and J by 11 bases, leaving 18 bases between them. The germline CDR1 and CDR2 sequences are SGHAT and FQNNGV. The CDR3 length is 16 residues. The CDR3 coding sequence is TGTGCCAGCAGCTTAGTGGGGGACCTTATTAGTACACCCCTCCACTTT. It yields the protein CASSLVGDLISTPLHF.

The genes are TRBV9 and TRBJ1-2; weak D call: TRBD1 (5 bases). Trimming stripped 4 bases from V and 4 bases from J, with 17 bases between. Germline V gene lookup returns CDR1 SGDLS and CDR2 YYNGEE. This CDR3 contains 15 residues. The CDR3 region is CASSPRGQGTYGYTF. CDR3 in DNA: TGTGCCAGCAGCCCACGTGGGCAGGGTACCTATGGCTACACCTTC.

The CDR3 coding sequence is TGTGCCAGCAGCATACACGGCAATGAGCAGTTCTTC. Amino acid sequence: CASSIHGNEQFF. The chain is built from TRBV7-3 and TRBJ2-1; D is undetermined. Germline lookup yields CDR1 SGHTA and CDR2 FQGTGA. V lost 5 bases and J 6 bases, leaving 8 bases between the germline ends. The CDR3 covers 12 residues.

This chain links TRBV6-1 with TRBJ2-2; 11 bases map to TRBD2. The germline V gene encodes CDR1 MNHNS and CDR2 SASEGT. The CDR3 is made up of 16 amino acids. Unmatched junction bases numbered 8, after V lost 6 bases and J lost 5 bases. The chain's CDR3 is CASRELAGVWTGELFF. The CDR3 bases are TGTGCCAGCAGGGAACTAGCGGGGGTATGGACCGGGGAGCTGTTTTTT.

This clone showed up just once. The chain carries TRBV5-4 and TRBJ2-1; 7 bases map to TRBD1. V was clipped by 4 bases and J by 2 bases; unmatched bases: 6. The CDR3 consists of 15 residues. Germline V gives CDR1 SGHNT, CDR2 YYREEE (reference sequence). The CDR3 DNA reads TGTGCCAGCAGCCCCCCGGGACAGCCCTACAATGAGCAGTTCTTC. Translating it yields CASSPPGQPYNEQFF.

The rearrangement links TRBV3-1 (or the pseudogene TRBV3-2) to TRBJ1-2, with D possibly TRBD1 on 6 matching bases. Trimming removed 6 bases from V and 9 bases from J, with 14 bases in between. In germline, CDR1 is LGHDT, CDR2 YNNKEL (reference sequence). The CDR3 has 12 residues. CDR3 protein: CASSDRTVRYTF. The CDR3 DNA reads TGTGCCAGCAGTGACCGGACAGTTCGCTACACCTTC.

This clone has only a few counts. The rearrangement joins TRBV4-2 to TRBJ2-5; the D is unclear. This CDR3 is 13 amino acids long. The germline V gene has CDR1 LGHNA and CDR2 YNFKEQ. V lost 4 bases and J 2 bases, leaving 8 bases between the germline ends. CDR3 sequence reads: CASSPGPQETQYF. The DNA for the CDR3 is TGTGCCAGCAGCCCTGGGCCTCAAGAGACCCAGTACTTC.

The rearrangement joins TRBV12-3 or TRBV12-4 to TRBJ1-5; no clear D gene. Trimming shortened V by 2 bases and J by 6 bases, and 8 bases separated the two germline ends. This CDR3 has 13 residues. As DNA, the CDR3 is TGTGCCAGCAGTTTAAGCGAAAGTCAGCCCCAGCATTTT. Translated, it gives CASSLSESQPQHF.

The chain recombines TRBV2 with TRBJ1-1; TRBD1 is a possible D gene (5 bases). The CDR3 is 11 amino acids. Per germline, CDR1 SNHLY and CDR2 FYNNEI. The ends were cut back, 8 bases at V and 6 bases at J, with 10 bases in the middle. Written as DNA, the CDR3 is TGTGCCAGCCGGAGGGACCCTGAAGCTTTCTTT. This gives the protein CASRRDPEAFF.

The chain is built from TRBV19 and TRBJ2-2, with 11 bases lining up with TRBD1. J was trimmed by 4 bases and V by 1 base; bases with no gene match: 2. The CDR3 contains 16 residues. Germline CDR1 is LNHDA and CDR2 is SQIVND (reference sequence). The CDR3 DNA is TGTGCCAGTAGTATAGGGGGGACAGGGGGCACCGGGGAGCTGTTTTTT. Translating it yields CASSIGGTGGTGELFF.

The chain has TRBV7-2 and TRBJ2-7; the match to TRBD2 covers 7 bases. The CDR3 runs 12 residues. Germline V lookup: CDR1 SGHTA, CDR2 FQGNSA. Trimming took 4 bases from V and 9 from J; bases not matched to a gene: 6. CDR3 sequence (DNA): TGTGCCAGCAGCTGGGTCCGCGGGAGGCAGTACTTC. It specifies CASSWVRGRQYF. Based on the CDR3 plus reference TRBV7-2 and TRBJ2-7, the full variable domain is GAGVSQSPSNKVTEKGKDVELRCDPISGHTALYWYRQSLGQGLEFLIYFQGNSAPDKSGLPSDRFSAERTGGSVSTLTIQRTQQEDSAVYLCASSWVRGRQYFGPGTRLTVT.

CDR3 bases: TGTGCCAGCAGTTACCGACTGGTAGGGTCTGGAAACACCATATATTTT. Encoded protein: CASSYRLVGSGNTIYF. The V call is TRBV6-5, the J call TRBJ1-3; D unclear. Per the germline V gene, CDR1 is MNHEY and CDR2 is SVGAGI. There are 16 residues in the CDR3. Deletions cut 2 bases from V and 1 base from J, with 12 bases between.

This chain uses TRBV6-1 with TRBJ1-1; D unresolved. V lost 2 bases, J lost 4 bases, and 11 bases lay in between. Per germline, CDR1 MNHNS and CDR2 SASEGT. The CDR3 is 14 residues long. CDR3 in amino acids: CASSEYNRATEAFF. The CDR3 bases are TGTGCCAGCAGTGAATATAACCGGGCCACTGAAGCTTTCTTT.

This clone was recorded only once. V and J are TRBV3-1 (or the pseudogene TRBV3-2) and TRBJ2-7, with D perhaps matching TRBD2 (7 bases). The CDR3 extends over 15 amino acids. Trimming cost V 4 bases and J 0 bases, with 13 bases left between them. Germline V gene sequence: CDR1 LGHDT, CDR2 YNNKEL (reference sequence). The CDR3 bases are TGTGCCAGCAGCCCGGGGAGGGGGAACTCCTACGAGCAGTACTTC. It is translated as CASSPGRGNSYEQYF.

V gene TRBV5-1 combines with J gene TRBJ2-5; possibly TRBD2 for D (5 bases). CDR3 size: 14 residues. Germline V lookup: CDR1 SGHRS, CDR2 YFSETQ. The V end was cut by 0 bases, the J end by 2 bases, with 8 bases between. CDR3 sequence reads: CASSLAREQETQYF. The CDR3 bases are TGCGCCAGCAGCTTGGCCCGGGAACAAGAGACCCAGTACTTC. Full variable domain (remainder filled in from reference TRBV5-1 and TRBJ2-5): KAGVTQTPRYLIKTRGQQVTLSCSPISGHRSVSWYQQTPGQGLQFLFEYFSETQRNKGNFPGRFSGRQFSNSRSEMNVSTLELGDSALYLCASSLAREQETQYFGPGTRLLVL.

This chain connects TRBV4-2 to TRBJ2-7, with a tentative D call TRBD1 (5 bases). V lost 2 bases and J 0 bases, leaving 8 bases between the germline ends. Germline-derived CDR1 and CDR2 are LGHNA and YNFKEQ. This CDR3 contains 14 residues. CDR3 nucleotides: TGTGCCAGCAGCCAAACAGACAGCTCCTACGAGCAGTACTTC. Its protein is CASSQTDSSYEQYF.

The chain carries TRBV11-2 and TRBJ1-1, with D maybe TRBD1 (5 bases). Germline V gene lookup returns CDR1 SGHAT and CDR2 FQNNGV. The CDR3 runs 13 residues. With 3 bases removed from V and 2 bases from J, the gap between germline ends came to 7 bases. CDR3 sequence: CASSFGGNTEAFF. DNA for the CDR3: TGTGCCAGCAGCTTTGGGGGTAACACTGAAGCTTTCTTT.

This clone appeared once. The chain joins TRBV5-1 to TRBJ2-3; the D is unclear. The CDR3 is made up of 15 amino acids. Per germline, CDR1 SGHRS and CDR2 YFSETQ. Deletions cut 1 base from V and 4 bases from J, with 13 bases between. CDR3 nucleotides: TGCGCCAGCAGCTTGTTGATGCAGCGATCAGATACGCAGTATTTT. As protein: CASSLLMQRSDTQYF.

The chain uses TRBV10-2 and TRBJ1-3; weak D call: TRBD1 (6 bases). CDR3 length equals 15 residues. Trimming left V 7 bases short and J 4 bases short, with 17 bases between. From germline, CDR1 is WSHSY and CDR2 SAAADI. The DNA of the CDR3 is TGCGCCAGCACACCATCTTCAGGGGTCGGAAACACCATATATTTT. It translates to CASTPSSGVGNTIYF.

V and J are TRBV2 and TRBJ2-5, with TRBD2 as a possible D gene (7 bases). There are 14 residues in the CDR3. V was pared by 1 base and J by 6 bases, with 12 bases between. Germline V CDR1 and CDR2: SNHLY, FYNNEI. CDR3 region: CASSEEGGAKTQYF. DNA of the CDR3: TGTGCCAGCAGTGAAGAGGGGGGGGCGAAGACCCAGTACTTC.

CDR3 nucleotides: TGTGCCAGCAGCTTGGGATCAGGGTTGAAAGGGACCATATATTTT. Translation: CASSLGSGLKGTIYF. The chain is built from TRBV5-4 and TRBJ1-3; tentatively, D is TRBD1 (5 bases). Germline lookup yields CDR1 SGHNT and CDR2 YYREEE (reference sequence). The CDR3 is 15 amino acids. The V gene lost 0 bases and the J gene lost 10 bases, with 17 bases spanning the gap.

V and J are TRBV12-5 and TRBJ1-2; 10 nucleotides match TRBD1. The germline gives CDR1 LGHNT, CDR2 FRNRAP. V was clipped by 7 bases and J by 6 bases; unmatched bases: 8. This CDR3 comprises 14 residues. The CDR3: CASAKQTGGHGYTF. The CDR3 bases are TGTGCTAGTGCCAAACAGACAGGGGGCCATGGCTACACCTTC.

The chain uses TRBV9 and TRBJ2-7; weak D call: TRBD1 (6 bases). The germline V gene encodes CDR1 SGDLS and CDR2 YYNGEE. V gave up 0 bases and J gave up 0 bases, with 13 bases separating them. There are 16 residues in the CDR3. The CDR3 bases are TGTGCCAGCAGCGTAGGGACAGCTACCTTCTCCTACGAGCAGTACTTC. It specifies CASSVGTATFSYEQYF.

J is TRBJ1-1 and V is TRBV7-6; D gene uncertain. V lost 5 bases and J lost 6, with 10 bases in between. The CDR3 contains 12 residues. Germline V lookup: CDR1 SGHVS, CDR2 FNYEAQ. CDR3 sequence: CASSPEGAEAFF. The DNA of the CDR3 is TGTGCCAGCAGCCCAGAGGGCGCTGAAGCTTTCTTT.

Comments on this clone: The junction shows a germline mismatch at one end, possibly a read error. The chain links TRBV12-3 or TRBV12-4 to TRBJ2-1; no definite D call. This CDR3 has 13 residues. The CDR3 nucleotides are TGTGCCAGCACTTTAGTTGAACACAATGAGCAGTTCTTC. Protein: CASTLVEHNEQFF.